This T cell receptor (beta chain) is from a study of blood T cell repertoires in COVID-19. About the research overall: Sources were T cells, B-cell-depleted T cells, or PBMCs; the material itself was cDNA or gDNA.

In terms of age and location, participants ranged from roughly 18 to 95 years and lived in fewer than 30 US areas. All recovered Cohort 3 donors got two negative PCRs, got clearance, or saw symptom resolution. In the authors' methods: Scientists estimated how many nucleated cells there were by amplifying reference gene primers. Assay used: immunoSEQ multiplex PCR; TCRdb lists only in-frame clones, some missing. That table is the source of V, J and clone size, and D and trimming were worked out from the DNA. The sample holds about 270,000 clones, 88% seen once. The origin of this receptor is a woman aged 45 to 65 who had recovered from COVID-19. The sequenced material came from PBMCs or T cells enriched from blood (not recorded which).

In DNA, the CDR3 is TGTGCCAGCAGCTTGGTAGGCTCCTTAGCGCACGAGCAGTACTTC. This encodes CASSLVGSLAHEQYF. The chain joins TRBV5-4 to TRBJ2-7; TRBD2 is a possible D gene (5 bases). This CDR3 region has 15 residues. The V gene's germline CDR1 is SGHNT and CDR2 YYREEE (reference sequence). V lost 0 bases to trimming and J lost 5 bases, with 15 bases between them.